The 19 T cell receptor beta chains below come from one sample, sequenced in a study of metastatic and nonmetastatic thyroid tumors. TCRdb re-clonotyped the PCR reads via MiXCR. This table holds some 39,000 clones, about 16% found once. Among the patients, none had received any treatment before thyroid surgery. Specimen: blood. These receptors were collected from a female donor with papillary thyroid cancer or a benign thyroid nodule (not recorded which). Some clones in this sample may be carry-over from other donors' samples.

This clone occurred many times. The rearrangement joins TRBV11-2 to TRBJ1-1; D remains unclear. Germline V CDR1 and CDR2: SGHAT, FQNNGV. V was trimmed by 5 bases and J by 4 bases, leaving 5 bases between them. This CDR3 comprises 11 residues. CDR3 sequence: CASSPLTEAFF. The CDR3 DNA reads TGTGCCAGCAGCCCCCTCACTGAAGCTTTCTTT.

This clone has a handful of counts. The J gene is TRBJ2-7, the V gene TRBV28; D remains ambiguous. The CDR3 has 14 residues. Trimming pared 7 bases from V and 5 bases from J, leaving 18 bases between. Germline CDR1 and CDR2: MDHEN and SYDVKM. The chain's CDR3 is CASKGHGARHEQYF. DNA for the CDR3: TGTGCCAGCAAGGGTCACGGTGCCCGGCACGAGCAGTACTTC. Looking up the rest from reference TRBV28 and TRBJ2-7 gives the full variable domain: DVKVTQSSRYLVKRTGEKVFLECVQDMDHENMFWYRQDPGLGLRLIYFSYDVKMKEKGDIPEGYSVSREKKERFSLILESASTNQTSMYLCASKGHGARHEQYFGPGTRLTVT.

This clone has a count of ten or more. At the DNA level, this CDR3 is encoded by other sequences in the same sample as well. The CDR3 loop reads CASSFQGASYEQYF. In DNA, the CDR3 is TGTGCCAGCAGCTTCCAGGGGGCCTCCTACGAGCAGTACTTC. The V call is TRBV7-9, the J call TRBJ2-7; 8 positions agree with TRBD1. The CDR3 has 14 residues. V lost 3 bases and J lost 0; bases outside the gene matches: 1. Germline values: CDR1 SEHNR, CDR2 FQNEAQ (reference sequence).

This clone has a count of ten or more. The CDR3 DNA reads as TGTGCCAGTAGTATAAAGGACAGAGGCGAGCAGTACTTC. Protein sequence: CASSIKDRGEQYF. The gene calls are TRBV19 and TRBJ2-7; maybe TRBD1 (6 bases). There are 13 residues in the CDR3. CDR1 and CDR2 from the germline V gene are LNHDA and SQIVND (reference sequence). The V end was cut by 2 bases, the J end by 6 bases, with 11 bases between.

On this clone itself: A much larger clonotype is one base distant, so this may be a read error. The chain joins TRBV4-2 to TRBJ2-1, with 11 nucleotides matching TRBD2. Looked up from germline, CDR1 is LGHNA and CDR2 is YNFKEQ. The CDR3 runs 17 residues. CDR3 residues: CASGQETLAGGYNEQFF. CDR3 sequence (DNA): TGTGCCAGCGGCCAAGAGACCCTAGCGGGAGGCTACAATGAGCAGTTCTTC.

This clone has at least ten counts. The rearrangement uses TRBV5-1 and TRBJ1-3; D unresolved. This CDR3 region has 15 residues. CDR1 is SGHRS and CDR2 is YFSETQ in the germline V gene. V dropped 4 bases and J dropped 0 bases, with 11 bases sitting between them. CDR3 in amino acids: CASSLDGVSGNTIYF. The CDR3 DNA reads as TGCGCCAGCAGCCTCGACGGCGTCTCTGGAAACACCATATATTTT.

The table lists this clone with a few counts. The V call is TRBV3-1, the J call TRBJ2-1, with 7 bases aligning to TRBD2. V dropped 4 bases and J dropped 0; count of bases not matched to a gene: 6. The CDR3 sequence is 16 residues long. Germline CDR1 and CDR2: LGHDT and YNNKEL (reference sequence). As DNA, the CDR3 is TGTGCCAGCAGCCCCCGGACGGGGGGCTCCTACAATGAGCAGTTCTTC. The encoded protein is CASSPRTGGSYNEQFF.

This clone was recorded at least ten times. CDR3 residues: CSVAGIGANVLTF. As DNA, the CDR3 is TGCAGCGTTGCAGGGATCGGGGCCAACGTCCTGACTTTC. The V and J genes are TRBV29-1 and TRBJ2-6, with D possibly matching TRBD1 (5 bases). The CDR3 has 13 residues. From germline, CDR1 is SQVTM and CDR2 ANQGSEA. The V and J ends lost 4 bases and 4 bases respectively, with 8 bases between them. The full variable domain, in which reference TRBV29-1 and TRBJ2-6 provide the parts outside the CDR3, is SAVISQKPSRDICQRGTSLTIQCQVDSQVTMMFWYRQQPGQSLTLIATANQGSEATYESGFVIDKFPISRPNLTFSTLTVSNMSPEDSSIYLCSVAGIGANVLTFGAGSRLTVL.

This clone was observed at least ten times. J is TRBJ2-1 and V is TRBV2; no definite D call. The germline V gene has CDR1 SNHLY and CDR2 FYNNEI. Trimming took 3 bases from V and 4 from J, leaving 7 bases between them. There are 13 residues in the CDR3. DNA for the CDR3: TGTGCCAGCAGTGATTACAGTTACAATGAGCAGTTCTTC. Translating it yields CASSDYSYNEQFF.

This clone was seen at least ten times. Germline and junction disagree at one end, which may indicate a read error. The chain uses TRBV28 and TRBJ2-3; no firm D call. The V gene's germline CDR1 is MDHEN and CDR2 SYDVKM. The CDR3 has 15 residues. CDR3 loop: CACSADHELTDTQYF. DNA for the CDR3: TGTGCCTGCAGTGCTGACCACGAACTCACAGATACGCAGTATTTT.

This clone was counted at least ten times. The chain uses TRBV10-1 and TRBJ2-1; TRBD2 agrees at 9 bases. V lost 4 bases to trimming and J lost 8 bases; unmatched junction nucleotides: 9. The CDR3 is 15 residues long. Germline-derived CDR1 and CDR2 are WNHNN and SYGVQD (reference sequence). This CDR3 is CASSGGRGRAYEQFF. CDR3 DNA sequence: TGCGCCAGCAGTGGAGGGCGCGGGAGGGCCTATGAGCAGTTCTTC.

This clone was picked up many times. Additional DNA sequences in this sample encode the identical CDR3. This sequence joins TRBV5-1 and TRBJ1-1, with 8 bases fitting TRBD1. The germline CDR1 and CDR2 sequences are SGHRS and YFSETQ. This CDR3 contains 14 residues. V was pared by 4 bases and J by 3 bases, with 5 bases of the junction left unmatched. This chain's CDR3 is CASSGTGSHTEAFF. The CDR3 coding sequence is TGCGCCAGCAGCGGGACAGGATCTCACACTGAAGCTTTCTTT.

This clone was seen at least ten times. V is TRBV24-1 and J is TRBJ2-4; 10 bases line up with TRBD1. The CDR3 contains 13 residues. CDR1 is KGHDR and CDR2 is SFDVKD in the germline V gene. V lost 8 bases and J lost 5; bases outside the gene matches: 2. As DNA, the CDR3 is TGTGCCACCAAAGGACAGGGGGAAAACATTCAGTACTTC. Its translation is CATKGQGENIQYF.

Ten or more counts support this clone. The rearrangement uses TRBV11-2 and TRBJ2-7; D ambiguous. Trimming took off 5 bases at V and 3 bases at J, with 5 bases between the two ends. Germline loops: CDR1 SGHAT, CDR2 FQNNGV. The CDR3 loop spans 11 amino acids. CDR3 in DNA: TGTGCCAGCAGCCCCCACTACGAGCAGTACTTC. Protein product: CASSPHYEQYF.

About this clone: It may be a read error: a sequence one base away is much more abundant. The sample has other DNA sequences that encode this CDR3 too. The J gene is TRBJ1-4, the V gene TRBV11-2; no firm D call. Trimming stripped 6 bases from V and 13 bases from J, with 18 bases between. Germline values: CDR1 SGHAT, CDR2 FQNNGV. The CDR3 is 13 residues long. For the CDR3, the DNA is TGTGCCAGCAGTTATTCCGGGTATACGCGACTGTTTTTT. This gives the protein CASSYSGYTRLFF.

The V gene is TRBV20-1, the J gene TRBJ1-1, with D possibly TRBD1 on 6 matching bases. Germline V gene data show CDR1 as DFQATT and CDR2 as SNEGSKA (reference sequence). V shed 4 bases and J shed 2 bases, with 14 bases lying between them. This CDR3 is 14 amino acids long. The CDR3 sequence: CSATIQGLNTEAFF. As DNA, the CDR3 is TGCAGTGCTACCATACAGGGATTAAACACTGAAGCTTTCTTT.

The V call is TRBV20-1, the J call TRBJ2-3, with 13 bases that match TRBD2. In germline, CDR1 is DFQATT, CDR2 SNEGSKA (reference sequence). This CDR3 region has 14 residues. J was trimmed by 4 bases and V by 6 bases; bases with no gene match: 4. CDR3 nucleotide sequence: TGCAGTGCAGAAACTAGCGGGGGGGCAGATACGCAGTATTTT. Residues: CSAETSGGADTQYF.

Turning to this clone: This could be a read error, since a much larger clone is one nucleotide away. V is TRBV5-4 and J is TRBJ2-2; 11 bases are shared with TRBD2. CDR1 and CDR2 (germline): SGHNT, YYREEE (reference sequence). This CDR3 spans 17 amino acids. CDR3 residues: CAISSVAGGPGTGELFF. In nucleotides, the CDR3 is TGTGCCATCAGCTCCGTAGCGGGAGGGCCGGGCACCGGGGAGCTGTTTTTT.

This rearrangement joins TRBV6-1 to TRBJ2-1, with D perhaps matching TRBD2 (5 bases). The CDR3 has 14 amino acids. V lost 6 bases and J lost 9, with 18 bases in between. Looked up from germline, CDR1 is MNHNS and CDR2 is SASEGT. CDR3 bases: TGTGCCAGCAGGCTCGCGGGTCGTGGGGTTGAGCAGTTCTTC. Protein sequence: CASRLAGRGVEQFF.